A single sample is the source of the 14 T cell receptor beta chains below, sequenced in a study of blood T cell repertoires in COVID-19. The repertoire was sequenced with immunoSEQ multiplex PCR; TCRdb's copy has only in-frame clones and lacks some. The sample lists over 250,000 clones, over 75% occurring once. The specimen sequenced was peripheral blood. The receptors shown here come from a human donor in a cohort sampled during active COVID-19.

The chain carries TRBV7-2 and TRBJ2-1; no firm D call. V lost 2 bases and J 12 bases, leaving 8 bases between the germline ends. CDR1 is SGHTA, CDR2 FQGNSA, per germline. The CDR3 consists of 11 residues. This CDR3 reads CASSLNNRQFF. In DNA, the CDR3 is TGTGCCAGCAGCTTAAATAACAGGCAGTTCTTC.

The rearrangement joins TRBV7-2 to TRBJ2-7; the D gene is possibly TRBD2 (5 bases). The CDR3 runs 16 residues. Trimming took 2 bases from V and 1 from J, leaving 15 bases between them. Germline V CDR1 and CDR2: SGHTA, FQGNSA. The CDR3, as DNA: TGTGCCAGCAGCTTAAGTTGGAGCAGCGGATCCTACGAGCAGTACTTC. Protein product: CASSLSWSSGSYEQYF.

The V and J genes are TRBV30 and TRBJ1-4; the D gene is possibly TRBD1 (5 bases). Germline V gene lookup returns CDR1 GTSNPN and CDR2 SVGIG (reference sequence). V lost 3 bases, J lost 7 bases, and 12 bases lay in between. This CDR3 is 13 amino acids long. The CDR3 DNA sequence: TGTGCCTGGAGGGCAGGGTTGGTTGAAAAACTGTTTTTT. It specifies CAWRAGLVEKLFF.

The CDR3 loop reads CASSLGLAGVANTGELFF. CDR3 DNA: TGTGCCAGCAGCTTAGGACTAGCGGGAGTAGCGAACACCGGGGAGCTGTTTTTT. The chain carries TRBV7-6 and TRBJ2-2, with 12 bases identical to TRBD2. Trimming cost V 1 base and J 0 bases; bases outside gene matches: 3. The CDR3 covers 18 residues. Germline V gene data show CDR1 as SGHVS and CDR2 as FNYEAQ.

CDR3: CASSLTDPRNTEAFF. The CDR3 coding sequence is TGCGCCAGCAGCCTGACAGACCCTCGGAACACTGAAGCTTTCTTT. The chain is built from TRBV5-1 and TRBJ1-1; a weak D match, TRBD1 (5 bases). The germline V gene encodes CDR1 SGHRS and CDR2 YFSETQ. With 4 bases removed from V and 1 base from J, the gap between germline ends came to 14 bases. The CDR3 consists of 15 residues.

The CDR3 DNA follows: TGCGCCAGCAGTGACAACGCGGAGACAGGGGGAGGGAATGAGCAGTTCTTC. It specifies CASSDNAETGGGNEQFF. V usage is TRBV10-1 and J usage is TRBJ2-1; 9 nucleotides line up with TRBD1. The V and J ends lost 3 bases and 7 bases, in that order; junction bases with no gene match: 13. CDR1 and CDR2 from the germline V gene are WNHNN and SYGVQD (reference sequence). This CDR3 is built from 17 residues.

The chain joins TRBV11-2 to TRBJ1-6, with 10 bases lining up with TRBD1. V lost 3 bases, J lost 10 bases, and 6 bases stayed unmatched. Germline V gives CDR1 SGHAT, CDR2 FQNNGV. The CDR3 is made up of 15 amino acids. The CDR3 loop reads CASSLMTGGGSPLHF. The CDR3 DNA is TGTGCCAGCAGCTTGATGACAGGGGGCGGATCACCCCTCCACTTT.

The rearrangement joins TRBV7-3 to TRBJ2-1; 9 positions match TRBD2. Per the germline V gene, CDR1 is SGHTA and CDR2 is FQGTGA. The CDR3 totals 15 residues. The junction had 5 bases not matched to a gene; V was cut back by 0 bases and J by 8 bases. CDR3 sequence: CASSLTAGGWDEQFF. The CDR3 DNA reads TGTGCCAGCAGCTTAACAGCGGGAGGCTGGGATGAGCAGTTCTTC.

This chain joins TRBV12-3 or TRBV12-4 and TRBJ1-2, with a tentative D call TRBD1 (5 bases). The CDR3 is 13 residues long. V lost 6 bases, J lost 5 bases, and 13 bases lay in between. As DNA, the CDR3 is TGTGCCAGCAGCCGCCTAGGGGTATATGGCTACACCTTC. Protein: CASSRLGVYGYTF.

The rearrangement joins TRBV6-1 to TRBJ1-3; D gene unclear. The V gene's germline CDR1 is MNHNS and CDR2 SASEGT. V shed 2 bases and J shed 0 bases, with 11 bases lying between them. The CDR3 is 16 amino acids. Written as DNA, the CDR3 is TGTGCCAGCAGTGAAATTGACGGGAGCTCTGGAAACACCATATATTTT. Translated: CASSEIDGSSGNTIYF.

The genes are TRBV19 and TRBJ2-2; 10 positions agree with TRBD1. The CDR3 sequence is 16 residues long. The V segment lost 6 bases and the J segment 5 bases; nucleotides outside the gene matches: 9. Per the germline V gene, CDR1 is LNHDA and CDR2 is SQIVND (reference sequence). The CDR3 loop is CASRASDRGLTGELFF. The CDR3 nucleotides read TGTGCCAGTAGGGCCTCCGACAGGGGGCTAACCGGGGAGCTGTTTTTT.

The CDR3 coding sequence is TGTGCCAGCAGCCCTCAGGGGGGGAACACTGAAGCTTTCTTT. It specifies CASSPQGGNTEAFF. The chain uses TRBV7-2 and TRBJ1-1; 7 nucleotides line up with TRBD1. Looked up from germline, CDR1 is SGHTA and CDR2 is FQGNSA. The J segment lost 1 base and the V segment lost 5 bases, leaving 4 bases of the junction unmatched. The CDR3 contains 14 residues.

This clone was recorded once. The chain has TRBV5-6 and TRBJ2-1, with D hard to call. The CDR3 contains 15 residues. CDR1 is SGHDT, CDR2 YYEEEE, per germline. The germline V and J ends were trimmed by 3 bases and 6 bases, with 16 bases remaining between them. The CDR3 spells CASSSGVVGGNEQFF. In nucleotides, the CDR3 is TGTGCCAGCAGCTCTGGAGTAGTGGGTGGCAATGAGCAGTTCTTC.

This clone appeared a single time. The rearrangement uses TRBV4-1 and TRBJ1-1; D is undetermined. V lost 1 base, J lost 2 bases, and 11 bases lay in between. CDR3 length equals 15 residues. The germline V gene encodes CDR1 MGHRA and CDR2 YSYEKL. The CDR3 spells CASSQGRRENTEAFF. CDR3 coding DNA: TGCGCCAGCAGCCAAGGCCGCCGGGAAAACACTGAAGCTTTCTTT.